This TCR beta chain was profiled in a study of T cell responses to AZD1222 COVID-19 vaccine. As concerns this clone: The antigen remains undetermined.

V was clipped by 5 bases and J by 1 base, with 8 bases between them. Germline CDR1 SGHTA, CDR2 FQGNSA. This CDR3 comprises 13 residues. Study results and limitations: CD4 TCRs covered the whole spike, strongest at regions 160-218 and 743-854. Baseline serology detected seropositivity in only six AZD1222 recipients. Of spike-specific TCRs, nearly half reportedly target regions left unmutated in variants. Donors were largely white British and mainly female; clonal diversity was possibly underestimated.

Method: immunoSEQ multiplex PCR; TCRdb's copy keeps in-frame clones and lacks some. Counted here are about 180,000 clones, roughly 91% occurring once; the ten biggest clones make up around 0.98%. The sequenced sample was peripheral blood, obtained 28 days after the second dose of the MenACWY control vaccine. The chain recombines TRBV7-2 with TRBJ1-1; D gene uncertain. The receptor was isolated from an adult who received the MenACWY meningococcal vaccine as a control. The CDR3 region is CASSPATNTEAFF. Here the CDR3 DNA reads TGTGCCAGCAGCCCGGCTACGAACACTGAAGCTTTCTTT.